One TCR beta chain is described in this entry. The antigen is undetermined. These data originate in a study of blood T cells in healthy people across ages. Study outcomes and limitations: Estimated diversity that came from one million T cells was considered an underestimate.

Sample-barcoded 5' priming and a J-beta primer mix drove a second PCR of about 6 to 11 cycles. Each CDR3 protein gets one entry after TCRdb re-called the 5' RACE reads with MiXCR. The table has 1.5 million or so distinct CDR3 sequences, about 43% seen once. The germline V gene encodes CDR1 PRHDT and CDR2 FYEKMQ (reference sequence). Trimming took 5 bases from V and 10 from J, leaving 12 bases between them. The CDR3 is 12 amino acids. The sample taken for sequencing was blood. The sequence was obtained from a young woman in good health. This rearrangement joins TRBV13 to TRBJ2-1, with a possible D match to TRBD1 (6 bases). CDR3 region: CASSPRGKEQFF. The CDR3 DNA is TGTGCCAGCAGCCCCAGGGGCAAGGAGCAGTTCTTC.